A selection of T cell receptor beta chains follows, all from one sample in a study of identical twins. TCRdb itself ran the 5' RACE reads through MiXCR, one entry per CDR3 protein. The sample shows around 480,000 distinct CDR3 sequences, roughly an eighth of them seen only once. The sample was also linked to a second study, of yellow fever vaccine responses in identical twins.

The sequenced sample consisted of CD4+ T cells sorted from blood. These receptors were collected from a woman younger than 30 in good health. Each CDR3 is given with its conserved first and last residue. Each record gives: J gene, clone size, V gene, D gene, CDR3 DNA, CDR3 protein. D genes are given only for firm matches. Clone size is given for some rows only: seen once, a few or many times, or a class if the clone is expanded.

J: TRBJ2-4; size: few; V: TRBV28; D: TRBD2; DNA: TGTGCCAGCAGTTTAACTGCTAGCGGGGGGGGGAACATTCAGTACTTC; CDR3: CASSLTASGGGNIQYF
J: TRBJ1-2; size: .; V: TRBV29-1; D: TRBD1; DNA: TGCAGCGCCCCAGGGGGGGGCGACTATGGCTACACCTTC; CDR3: CSAPGGGDYGYTF
J: TRBJ2-3; size: few; V: TRBV6-1; D: TRBD1; DNA: TGTGCCAGCACCGGGACAGGGGGCGCTAGCCGAAGCACAGATACGCAGTATTTT; CDR3: CASTGTGGASRSTDTQYF
J: TRBJ2-3; size: many; V: TRBV6-5; D: TRBD1; DNA: TGTGCCAGCAGTTACGGTCGTGGGACAGGGAACACAGATACGCAGTATTTT; CDR3: CASSYGRGTGNTDTQYF
J: TRBJ2-5; size: .; V: TRBV6-1; D: TRBD2; DNA: TGTGCCAGCACCCAAATCGGGGGGGTACAAGAGACCCAGTACTTC; CDR3: CASTQIGGVQETQYF
J: TRBJ2-1; size: .; V: TRBV6-5; D: TRBD2; DNA: TGTGCCAGCAGTTCCCGACTAGCGGGGGTAGGAGATGAGCAGTTCTTC; CDR3: CASSSRLAGVGDEQFF
J: TRBJ1-6; size: few; V: TRBV4-1; D: .; DNA: TGCGCCAGCAGCCTCTCCCAGTTGTCAGCTAATTCACCCCTCCACTTT; CDR3: CASSLSQLSANSPLHF
J: TRBJ1-1; size: .; V: TRBV6-6; D: .; DNA: TGTGCCAGCAGTTACTCTACGGACACTGAAGCTTTCTTT; CDR3: CASSYSTDTEAFF
J: TRBJ2-1; size: .; V: TRBV12-3/TRBV12-4; D: TRBD2; DNA: TGTGCCAGCAGTTCGATAGCGGGGGGGCTAGCTGAGCAGTTCTTC; CDR3: CASSSIAGGLAEQFF
J: TRBJ2-5; size: .; V: TRBV12-5; D: .; DNA: TGTGCTAGTGGTTTGCCCGAGGACAGTCAAGAGACCCAGTACTTC; CDR3: CASGLPEDSQETQYF
J: TRBJ1-1; size: many; V: TRBV4-3; D: TRBD1; DNA: TGCGCCAGCAGTCCCACAGGGGAAACTGAAGCTTTCTTT; CDR3: CASSPTGETEAFF
J: TRBJ2-7; size: few; V: TRBV29-1; D: .; DNA: TGCAGCGTTGAAAAACCCGGGCTCGCTCCTAGCGAGCAGTACTTC; CDR3: CSVEKPGLAPSEQYF
J: TRBJ2-4; size: few; V: TRBV7-9; D: .; DNA: TGTGCCAGCAGCTTAGATCGTGAGATAGCCAAAAACATTCAGTACTTC; CDR3: CASSLDREIAKNIQYF
J: TRBJ2-1; size: .; V: TRBV20-1; D: .; DNA: TGCAGTGCTAGCGTCCACGGGGGATACAATGAGCAGTTCTTC; CDR3: CSASVHGGYNEQFF
J: TRBJ1-1; size: .; V: TRBV5-6; D: .; DNA: TGTGCCAGCACCGTCAGCCTGAACACTGAAGCTTTCTTT; CDR3: CASTVSLNTEAFF
J: TRBJ2-7; size: .; V: TRBV20-1; D: TRBD2; DNA: TGCAGTGTAATAGGTAGCCCCCAAGCGGGAGCTCACGAGCAGTACTTC; CDR3: CSVIGSPQAGAHEQYF
J: TRBJ2-7; size: many; V: TRBV18; D: .; DNA: TGTGCCAGCTCACCACCGGGGGTCTCCTACGAGCAGTACTTC; CDR3: CASSPPGVSYEQYF
J: TRBJ2-7; size: many; V: TRBV18; D: .; DNA: TGTGCCAGCAGTCCGCCTAGCTCCTACGAGCAGTACTTC; CDR3: CASSPPSSYEQYF
J: TRBJ2-1; size: .; V: TRBV15; D: .; DNA: TGTGCCACCAGCAGAGATCCCGTAGGTGGAGAGTTCTTC; CDR3: CATSRDPVGGEFF
J: TRBJ1-4; size: many; V: TRBV12-3/TRBV12-4; D: .; DNA: TGTGCCAGCAGCTGGACAGTAAATGAAAAACTGTTTTTT; CDR3: CASSWTVNEKLFF
J: TRBJ2-2; size: .; V: TRBV29-1; D: .; DNA: TGCAGCGTTGCCAGTGGAACCGGGGAGCTGTTTTTT; CDR3: CSVASGTGELFF
J: TRBJ2-2; size: .; V: TRBV6-2/TRBV6-3; D: .; DNA: TGTGCCAGCAGTTATTTCTTGGGTTCCGGGGAGCTGTTTTTT; CDR3: CASSYFLGSGELFF
J: TRBJ2-3; size: .; V: TRBV2; D: .; DNA: TGTGCCAGCAGTGAAGTGGGCCCCTTTAAACAGGGAACAGATACGCAGTATTTT; CDR3: CASSEVGPFKQGTDTQYF
J: TRBJ2-1; size: .; V: TRBV12-5; D: .; DNA: TGTGCTAGTGGTTCGGGGGGCCCCTACAATGAGCAGTTCTTC; CDR3: CASGSGGPYNEQFF
J: TRBJ2-2; size: .; V: TRBV5-1; D: .; DNA: TGCGCCAGCAGCTTCTCCGCGGACACCGGGGAGCTGTTTTTT; CDR3: CASSFSADTGELFF
J: TRBJ2-2; size: .; V: TRBV2; D: .; DNA: TGTGCCAGCAGTGTGTTCCCCGGGGAGCTGTTTTTT; CDR3: CASSVFPGELFF
J: TRBJ2-2; size: .; V: TRBV27; D: TRBD2; DNA: TGTGCCAGCAGTTTTTTGACGGGGGGCACCGGGGAGCTGTTTTTT; CDR3: CASSFLTGGTGELFF
J: TRBJ2-7; size: few; V: TRBV20-1; D: TRBD1; DNA: TGCAGTGCTGGCAGACAGGGCCCCTACGAGCAGTACTTC; CDR3: CSAGRQGPYEQYF